The 21 T cell receptor beta chains below were found in one sample sequenced in a study of shared clonotypes between healthy human individuals. Produced via immunoSEQ multiplex PCR; TCRdb's table is partial and in-frame only. Of around 1.9 million clones listed, around 95% are singletons. Naivety among CD8 cells was defined by CD45RO negativity and positive CCR7 selection, thereby excluding terminally differentiated effector memory CD45RA+ cells. Sequencing was done on a sample of naive CD8+ T cells from PBMCs. Receptors were obtained from a young man in good health. Some clones in this sample may be carry-over from other donors' samples.

This chain uses TRBV7-9 with TRBJ2-1; D is possibly TRBD2 (5 bases). Germline assignment: CDR1 SEHNR and CDR2 FQNEAQ (reference sequence). The CDR3 loop spans 14 amino acids. V lost 1 base, J lost 7 bases, and 11 bases lay in between. CDR3 in amino acids: CASSLDATGNEQFF. In DNA, the CDR3 is TGTGCCAGCAGCTTAGATGCCACGGGGAATGAGCAGTTCTTC.

This chain uses TRBV19 with TRBJ1-1; D gene unclear. The CDR3 length is 15 residues. CDR1 is LNHDA and CDR2 is SQIVND in the germline V gene (reference sequence). Trimming pared 3 bases from V and 0 bases from J, leaving 11 bases between. The CDR3 spells CASSISGAMNTEAFF. DNA for the CDR3: TGTGCCAGTAGTATTAGCGGCGCCATGAACACTGAAGCTTTCTTT.

The chain is built from TRBV6-5 and TRBJ2-7; 8 bases align to TRBD1. The CDR3 is 15 residues long. From germline, CDR1 is MNHEY and CDR2 SVGAGI. The trim removed 0 bases at V and 1 base at J, leaving 2 bases unmatched. The CDR3 sequence is CASSYSRDRSYEQYF. The CDR3 DNA follows: TGTGCCAGCAGTTACTCGCGGGACAGGTCCTACGAGCAGTACTTC.

This sequence joins TRBV27 and TRBJ2-3; D assignment may be TRBD1 or TRBD2 (5 bases each). Germline V gene data show CDR1 as MNHEY and CDR2 as SMNVEV (reference sequence). This CDR3 region has 16 residues. V was trimmed by 5 bases and J by 3 bases, leaving 18 bases between them. The CDR3 reads CASSLGAGYRTDTQYF. CDR3 sequence (DNA): TGTGCCAGCAGTCTCGGGGCAGGGTATCGGACAGATACGCAGTATTTT.

The gene calls are TRBV6-1 and TRBJ2-7; D unclear. Looked up from germline, CDR1 is MNHNS and CDR2 is SASEGT. CDR3 size: 12 residues. The germline V and J ends were trimmed by 6 bases and 3 bases, with 9 bases remaining between them. In DNA, the CDR3 is TGTGCCAGCAGAGGCACCCACTACGAGCAGTACTTC. Translating gives CASRGTHYEQYF.

The chain combines TRBV19 with TRBJ2-5; tentatively, D is TRBD1 (6 bases). The CDR3 is 15 amino acids. The ends were cut back, 3 bases at V and 5 bases at J, with 16 bases in the middle. The germline CDR1 and CDR2 sequences are LNHDA and SQIVND (reference sequence). CDR3 region: CASSISQGRRETQYF. CDR3 nucleotide sequence: TGTGCCAGTAGTATCTCCCAGGGGCGAAGGGAGACCCAGTACTTC.

For this clone: Other nucleotide sequences from this sample produce the same CDR3. The chain uses TRBV9 and TRBJ1-1, with D perhaps matching TRBD1 (5 bases). Germline values: CDR1 SGDLS, CDR2 YYNGEE. The germline V and J ends were trimmed by 4 bases and 0 bases, with 13 bases remaining between them. The CDR3 runs to 15 residues. CDR3 DNA sequence: TGTGCCAGCAGCCCTCAGACAGTGATGAACACTGAAGCTTTCTTT. Translated: CASSPQTVMNTEAFF.

The rearrangement links TRBV9 to TRBJ2-3, with D perhaps TRBD2 (6 bases). With 5 bases removed from V and 4 bases from J, the gap between germline ends came to 8 bases. The CDR3 covers 12 residues. Germline CDR1 and CDR2: SGDLS and YYNGEE. The CDR3 nucleotides are TGTGCCAGCAGTTGGGGGGCAGATACGCAGTATTTT. Protein: CASSWGADTQYF.

The chain combines TRBV27 with TRBJ2-2, with 7 nucleotides matching TRBD1. Per germline, CDR1 MNHEY and CDR2 SMNVEV (reference sequence). This CDR3 contains 15 residues. In DNA form, the CDR3 reads TGTGTCACCAACCCCTCTAACAGGGGAACCGGGGAGCTGTTTTTT. Amino acids: CVTNPSNRGTGELFF.

J is TRBJ2-7 and V is TRBV5-1; a weak D match, TRBD2 (5 bases). The CDR3 sequence is 16 residues long. With 7 bases removed from V and 7 bases from J, the gap between germline ends came to 27 bases. Germline V CDR1 and CDR2: SGHRS, YFSETQ. The CDR3, as DNA: TGCGCCAGCCGCCCCCCCGGGAACGGTGGGGTAGGGGAGCAGTACTTC. Amino acid sequence: CASRPPGNGGVGEQYF.

With respect to this clone: Distinct nucleotide sequences in the sample also encode this CDR3. The chain recombines TRBV7-3 with TRBJ2-1; 7 bases match TRBD2. The CDR3 consists of 13 residues. CDR1 and CDR2 (germline): SGHTA, FQGTGA. Trimming removed 2 bases from V and 6 bases from J; junction bases left unmatched: 1. The CDR3 bases are TGTGCCAGCAGCTTAGGACTAGGCAATGAGCAGTTCTTC. Encoded protein: CASSLGLGNEQFF.

This CDR3 is CASSGARTYNEQFF. CDR3 bases: TGTGCCAGCAGCGGGGCTAGAACCTACAATGAGCAGTTCTTC. This sequence joins TRBV7-9 and TRBJ2-1; tentative D call: TRBD1 (5 bases). The CDR3 spans 14 residues. CDR1 and CDR2 (germline): SEHNR, FQNEAQ (reference sequence). The V end was cut by 5 bases, the J end by 2 bases, with 10 bases between.

The chain couples TRBV4-3 to TRBJ2-3, with 8 bases lining up with TRBD2. This CDR3 region has 16 residues. Looked up from germline, CDR1 is LGHNA and CDR2 is YSLEER. The ends lost 0 bases at V and 5 bases at J; junction bases unmatched: 7. In DNA form, the CDR3 reads TGCGCCAGCAGCCAAGATAGTAGCGGGAAAATAGATACGCAGTATTTT. This codes for CASSQDSSGKIDTQYF.

This rearrangement joins TRBV10-1 to TRBJ2-1; D might be TRBD1 or TRBD2, each matching 5 bases. This CDR3 contains 15 residues. Germline V lookup: CDR1 WNHNN, CDR2 SYGVQD (reference sequence). Trimming took 10 bases from V and 0 from J, leaving 16 bases between them. In nucleotides, the CDR3 is TGCGCCACGCCCATCTCGGGGACCTCCTACAATGAGCAGTTCTTC. Translating it yields CATPISGTSYNEQFF.

The chain links TRBV7-8 to TRBJ2-1; possibly TRBD2 for D (5 bases). CDR1 and CDR2 (germline): SGHVS, FQNEAQ. V lost 5 bases and J lost 1, with 15 bases in between. The CDR3 runs to 16 residues. CDR3 loop: CASSPTPGGSYNEQFF. CDR3 nucleotide sequence: TGTGCCAGCAGCCCGACCCCCGGAGGATCCTACAATGAGCAGTTCTTC. The full variable domain, its missing parts supplied by reference TRBV7-8 and TRBJ2-1, is GAGVSQSPRYKVAKRGQDVALRCDPISGHVSLFWYQQALGQGPEFLTYFQNEAQLDKSGLPSDRFFAERPEGSVSTLKIQRTQQEDSAVYLCASSPTPGGSYNEQFFGPGTRLTVL.

The J gene is TRBJ1-5, the V gene TRBV4-3; D is perhaps TRBD1 (6 bases). Trimming pared 0 bases from V and 2 bases from J, leaving 11 bases between. Germline-derived CDR1 and CDR2 are LGHNA and YSLEER. This CDR3 has 16 amino acids. CDR3 DNA sequence: TGCGCCAGCAGCCAAGAATGGGGGCTGGGCAATCAGCCCCAGCATTTT. This gives the protein CASSQEWGLGNQPQHF.

This clone was detected only once. The chain has TRBV29-1 and TRBJ1-2; 11 bases are a match to TRBD1. The germline V gene has CDR1 SQVTM and CDR2 ANQGSEA. The CDR3 is made up of 16 amino acids. Unmatched junction bases numbered 11, after V lost 1 base and J lost 7 bases. The CDR3 region has the DNA TGCAGCGTTGAAGGGGTTCGGACAGGGGGCCCCCGTGGCTACACCTTC. It specifies CSVEGVRTGGPRGYTF.

The chain has TRBV5-1 and TRBJ1-4, with D tentatively TRBD1 (5 bases). Germline CDR1 is SGHRS and CDR2 is YFSETQ. The V end was cut by 7 bases, the J end by 7 bases, with 14 bases between. The CDR3 spans 13 residues. CDR3 residues: CASSGGTGEKLFF. The CDR3 DNA follows: TGCGCCAGCTCCGGGGGTACGGGTGAAAAACTGTTTTTT.

The chain is built from TRBV29-1 and TRBJ2-7; D remains unclear. Trimming took off 7 bases at V and 5 bases at J, with 12 bases between the two ends. Germline CDR1 and CDR2: SQVTM and ANQGSEA. The CDR3 contains 11 residues. The DNA for the CDR3 is TGCAGCGCCCTCAATTTGGACGAGCAGTACTTC. Translated, it gives CSALNLDEQYF.

This chain joins TRBV13 and TRBJ1-2, with D perhaps TRBD1 (5 bases). The V end lost 7 bases, the J end lost 1 base, and 10 bases lay between the germline ends. There are 13 residues in the CDR3. Germline V gene sequence: CDR1 PRHDT, CDR2 FYEKMQ (reference sequence). For the CDR3, the DNA is TGTGCCAGCACCGTAAGGGGTAACTATGGCTACACCTTC. Protein sequence: CASTVRGNYGYTF. The entire variable domain, with the rest obtained from reference TRBV13 and TRBJ1-2, is as follows: AAGVIQSPRHLIKEKRETATLKCYPIPRHDTVYWYQQGPGQDPQFLISFYEKMQSDKGSIPDRFSAQQFSDYHSELNMSSLELGDSALYFCASTVRGNYGYTFGSGTRLTVV.

The chain couples TRBV7-3 to TRBJ2-3, with 10 bases lining up with TRBD2. The CDR3 sequence is 14 residues long. V shed 5 bases and J 4 bases; nucleotides not matched to a gene: 3. Germline V gene data show CDR1 as SGHTA and CDR2 as FQGTGA. The CDR3 nucleotides are TGTGCCAGCAGCCAACTAGCGGGACCAGATACGCAGTATTTT. Translating it yields CASSQLAGPDTQYF.